Below, one T cell receptor (beta chain) is given with its context. The CDR3 spans 15 residues. The V gene lost 4 bases and the J gene lost 6 bases, with 15 bases spanning the gap. CDR1 MNHNY and CDR2 SVGAGI come from the germline V gene (reference sequence). The sample comes from a study of blood T cell repertoires in COVID-19. In the original processing: Reference gene primer amplification gave estimated nucleated cell counts. TCRdb's copy holds only in-frame clones and misses some; the assay was immunoSEQ multiplex PCR. The DNA gave D and trimming, while V, J and clone size come from that table. The sample shows a few hundred thousand clones, 70% to 90% of them seen only once.

The receptor comes from a man aged 55 to 70 with acute or convalescent COVID-19. Sequencing was carried out using peripheral blood. The chain joins TRBV6-6 to TRBJ2-2; D may be TRBD1 (6 bases). The chain's CDR3 is CASSFSRTVPGELFF. The DNA of the CDR3 is TGTGCCAGCAGTTTCTCAAGGACAGTCCCCGGGGAGCTGTTTTTT.